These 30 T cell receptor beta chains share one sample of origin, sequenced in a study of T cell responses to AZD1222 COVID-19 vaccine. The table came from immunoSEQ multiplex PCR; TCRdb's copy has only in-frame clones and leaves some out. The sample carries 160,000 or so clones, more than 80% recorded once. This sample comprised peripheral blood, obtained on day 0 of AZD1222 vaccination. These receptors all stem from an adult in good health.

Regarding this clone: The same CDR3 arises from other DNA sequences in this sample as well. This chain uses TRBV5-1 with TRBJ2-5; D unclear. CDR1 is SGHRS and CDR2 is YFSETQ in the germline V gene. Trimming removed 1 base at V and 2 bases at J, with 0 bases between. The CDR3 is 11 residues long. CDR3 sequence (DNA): TGCGCCAGCAGCTTGCAAGAGACCCAGTACTTC. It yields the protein CASSLQETQYF.

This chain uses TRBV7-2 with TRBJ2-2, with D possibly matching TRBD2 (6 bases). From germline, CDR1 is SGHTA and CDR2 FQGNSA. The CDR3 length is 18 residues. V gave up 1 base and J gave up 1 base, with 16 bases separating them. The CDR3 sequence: CASSLEGRAGWNTGELFF. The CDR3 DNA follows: TGTGCCAGCAGCTTAGAGGGTAGGGCGGGATGGAACACCGGGGAGCTGTTTTTT.

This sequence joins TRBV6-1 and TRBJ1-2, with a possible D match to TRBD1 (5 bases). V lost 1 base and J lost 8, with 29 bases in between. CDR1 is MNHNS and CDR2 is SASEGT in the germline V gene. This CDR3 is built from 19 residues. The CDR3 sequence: CASSEEKWGRSGALAGYTF. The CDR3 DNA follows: TGTGCCAGCAGTGAAGAGAAGTGGGGCAGATCGGGCGCTCTGGCAGGCTACACCTTC.

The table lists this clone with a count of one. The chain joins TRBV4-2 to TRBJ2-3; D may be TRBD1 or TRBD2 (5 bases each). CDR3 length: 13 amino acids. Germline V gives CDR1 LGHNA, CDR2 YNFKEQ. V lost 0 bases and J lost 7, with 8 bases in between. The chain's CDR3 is CASSQDEGYTQYF. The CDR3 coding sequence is TGTGCCAGCAGCCAAGATGAGGGGTATACGCAGTATTTT.

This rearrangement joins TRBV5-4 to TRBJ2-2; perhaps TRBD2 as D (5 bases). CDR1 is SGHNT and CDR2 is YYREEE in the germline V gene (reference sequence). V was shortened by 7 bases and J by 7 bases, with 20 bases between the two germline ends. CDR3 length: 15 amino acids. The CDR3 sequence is CASSGRAGQGGELFF. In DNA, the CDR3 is TGTGCCAGCTCTGGGCGGGCGGGTCAAGGCGGGGAGCTGTTTTTT.

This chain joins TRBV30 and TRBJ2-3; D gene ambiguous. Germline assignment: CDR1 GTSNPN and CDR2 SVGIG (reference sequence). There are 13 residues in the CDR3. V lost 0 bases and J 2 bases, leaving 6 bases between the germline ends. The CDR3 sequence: CAWSVRFTDTQYF. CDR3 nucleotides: TGTGCCTGGAGTGTTAGGTTCACAGATACGCAGTATTTT. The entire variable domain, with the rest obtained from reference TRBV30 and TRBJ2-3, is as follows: SQTIHQWPATLVQPVGSPLSLECTVEGTSNPNLYWYRQAAGRGLQLLFYSVGIGQISSEVPQNLSASRPQDRQFILSSKKLLLSDSGFYLCAWSVRFTDTQYFGPGTRLTVL.

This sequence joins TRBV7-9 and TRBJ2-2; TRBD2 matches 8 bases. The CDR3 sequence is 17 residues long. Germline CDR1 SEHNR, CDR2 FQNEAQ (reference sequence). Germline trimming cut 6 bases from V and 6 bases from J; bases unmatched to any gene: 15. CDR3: CASSYPTSGAAAGELFF. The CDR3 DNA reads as TGTGCCAGCAGTTACCCTACTAGCGGCGCGGCCGCCGGGGAGCTGTTTTTT. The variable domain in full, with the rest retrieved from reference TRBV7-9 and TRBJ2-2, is DTGVSQNPRHKITKRGQNVTFRCDPISEHNRLYWYRQTLGQGPEFLTYFQNEAQLEKSRLLSDRFSAERPKGSFSTLEIQRTEQGDSAMYLCASSYPTSGAAAGELFFGEGSRLTVL.

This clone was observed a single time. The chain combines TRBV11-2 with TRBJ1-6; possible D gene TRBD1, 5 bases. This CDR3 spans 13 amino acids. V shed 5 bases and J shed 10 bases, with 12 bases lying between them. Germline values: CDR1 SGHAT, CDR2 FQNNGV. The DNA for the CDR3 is TGTGCCAGCAGCCCGAACCGGGACTCACCCCTCCACTTT. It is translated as CASSPNRDSPLHF. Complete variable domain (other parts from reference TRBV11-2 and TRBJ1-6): EAGVAQSPRYKIIEKRQSVAFWCNPISGHATLYWYQQILGQGPKLLIQFQNNGVVDDSQLPKDRFSAERLKGVDSTLKIQPAKLEDSAVYLCASSPNRDSPLHFGNGTRLTVT.

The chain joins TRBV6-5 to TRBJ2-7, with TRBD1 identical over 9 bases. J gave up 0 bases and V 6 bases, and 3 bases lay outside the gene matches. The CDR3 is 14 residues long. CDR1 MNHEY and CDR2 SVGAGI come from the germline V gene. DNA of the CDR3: TGTGCCAGCAGGACAGGGGGGGGCTCCTACGAGCAGTACTTC. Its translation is CASRTGGGSYEQYF.

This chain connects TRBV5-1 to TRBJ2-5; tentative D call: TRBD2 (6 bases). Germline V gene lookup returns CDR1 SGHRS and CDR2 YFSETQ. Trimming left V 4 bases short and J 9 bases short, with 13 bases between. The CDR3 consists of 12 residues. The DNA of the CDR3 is TGCGCCAGCAGCCAGGGCTGGGAGGCCCAGTACTTC. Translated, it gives CASSQGWEAQYF.

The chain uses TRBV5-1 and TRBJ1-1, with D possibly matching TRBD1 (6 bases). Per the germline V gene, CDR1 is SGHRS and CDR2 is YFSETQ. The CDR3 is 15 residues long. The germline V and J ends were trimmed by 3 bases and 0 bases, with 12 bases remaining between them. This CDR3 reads CASSWGASMNTEAFF. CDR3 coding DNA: TGCGCCAGCAGCTGGGGGGCGTCCATGAACACTGAAGCTTTCTTT.

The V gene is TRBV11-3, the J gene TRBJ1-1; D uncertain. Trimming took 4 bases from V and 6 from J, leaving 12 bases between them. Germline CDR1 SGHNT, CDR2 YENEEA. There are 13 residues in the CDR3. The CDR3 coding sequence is TGTGCCAGCAGCTCGGGCCCCGGCCCTGAAGCTTTCTTT. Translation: CASSSGPGPEAFF.

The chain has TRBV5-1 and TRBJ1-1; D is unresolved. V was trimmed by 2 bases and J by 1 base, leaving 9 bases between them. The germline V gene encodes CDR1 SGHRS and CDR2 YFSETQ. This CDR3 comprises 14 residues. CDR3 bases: TGCGCCAGCAGCTTAACCGCAGGGAACACTGAAGCTTTCTTT. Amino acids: CASSLTAGNTEAFF.

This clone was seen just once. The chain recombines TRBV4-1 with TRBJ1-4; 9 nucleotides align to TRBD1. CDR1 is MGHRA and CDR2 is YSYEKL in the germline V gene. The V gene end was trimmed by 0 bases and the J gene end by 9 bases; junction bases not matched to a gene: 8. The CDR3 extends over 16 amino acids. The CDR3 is CASSQDGGQGGQKLFF. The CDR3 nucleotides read TGCGCCAGCAGCCAAGATGGGGGACAGGGCGGTCAAAAACTGTTTTTT.

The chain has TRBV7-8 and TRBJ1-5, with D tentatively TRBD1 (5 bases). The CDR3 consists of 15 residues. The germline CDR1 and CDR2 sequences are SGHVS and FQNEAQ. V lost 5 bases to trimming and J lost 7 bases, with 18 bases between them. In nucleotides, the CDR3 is TGTGCCAGCAGCCCCGACAGCCTCCTAAGCCAGCCCCAGCATTTT. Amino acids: CASSPDSLLSQPQHF.

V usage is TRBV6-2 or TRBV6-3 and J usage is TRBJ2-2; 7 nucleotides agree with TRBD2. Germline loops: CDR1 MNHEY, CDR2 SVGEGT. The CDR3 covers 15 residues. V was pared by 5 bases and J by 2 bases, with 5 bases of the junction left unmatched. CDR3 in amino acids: CASSNAGANTGELFF. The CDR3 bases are TGTGCCAGCAGTAACGCGGGAGCAAACACCGGGGAGCTGTTTTTT.

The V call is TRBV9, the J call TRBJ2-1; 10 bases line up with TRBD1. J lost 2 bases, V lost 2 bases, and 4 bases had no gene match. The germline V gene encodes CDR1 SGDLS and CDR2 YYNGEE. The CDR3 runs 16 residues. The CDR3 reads CASSVSGQGAYNEQFF. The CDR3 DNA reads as TGTGCCAGCAGCGTCTCCGGACAGGGGGCCTACAATGAGCAGTTCTTC.

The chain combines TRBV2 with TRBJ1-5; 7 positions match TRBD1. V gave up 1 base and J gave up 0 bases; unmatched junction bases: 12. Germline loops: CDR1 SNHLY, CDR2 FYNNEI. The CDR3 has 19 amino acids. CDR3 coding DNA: TGTGCCAGCAGTGAAGGGTTTGAAGGACAGGCTTATAGCAATCAGCCCCAGCATTTT. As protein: CASSEGFEGQAYSNQPQHF.

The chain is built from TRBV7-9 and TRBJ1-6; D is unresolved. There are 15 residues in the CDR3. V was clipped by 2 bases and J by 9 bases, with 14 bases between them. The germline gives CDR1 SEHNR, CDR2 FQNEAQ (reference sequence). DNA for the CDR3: TGTGCCAGCAGCTTAAACTTCCGGGGATCTTCACCCCTCCACTTT. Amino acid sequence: CASSLNFRGSSPLHF.

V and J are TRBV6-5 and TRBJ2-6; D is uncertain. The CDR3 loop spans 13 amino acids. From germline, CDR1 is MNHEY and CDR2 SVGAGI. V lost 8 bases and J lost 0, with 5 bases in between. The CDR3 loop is CASQVSGANVLTF. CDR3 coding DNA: TGTGCCAGCCAGGTCTCTGGGGCCAACGTCCTGACTTTC.

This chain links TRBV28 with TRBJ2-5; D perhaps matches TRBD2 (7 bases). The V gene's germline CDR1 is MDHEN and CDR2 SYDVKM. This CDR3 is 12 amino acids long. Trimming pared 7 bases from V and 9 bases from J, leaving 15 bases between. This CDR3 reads CASISGAGAQYF. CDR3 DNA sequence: TGTGCCAGCATCTCGGGGGCGGGGGCCCAGTACTTC.

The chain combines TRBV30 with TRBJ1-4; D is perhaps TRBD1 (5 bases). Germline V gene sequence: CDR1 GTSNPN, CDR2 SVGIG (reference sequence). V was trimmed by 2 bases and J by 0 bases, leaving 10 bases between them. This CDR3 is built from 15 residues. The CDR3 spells CAWSWWGSTNEKLFF. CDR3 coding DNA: TGTGCCTGGAGTTGGTGGGGGTCAACTAATGAAAAACTGTTTTTT.

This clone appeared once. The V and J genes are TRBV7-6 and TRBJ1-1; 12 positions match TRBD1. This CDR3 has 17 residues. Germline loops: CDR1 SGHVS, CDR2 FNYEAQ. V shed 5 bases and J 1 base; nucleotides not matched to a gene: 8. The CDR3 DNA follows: TGTGCCAGCAGCCCACCGGGACAGGGGGCAGGGAACACTGAAGCTTTCTTT. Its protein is CASSPPGQGAGNTEAFF.

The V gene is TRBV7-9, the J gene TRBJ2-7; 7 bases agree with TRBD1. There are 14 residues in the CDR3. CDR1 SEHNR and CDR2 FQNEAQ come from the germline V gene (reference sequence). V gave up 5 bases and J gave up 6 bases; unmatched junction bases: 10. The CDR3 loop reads CASSRLTGQGEQYF. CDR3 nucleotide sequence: TGTGCCAGCAGCCGGTTGACAGGGCAAGGCGAGCAGTACTTC.

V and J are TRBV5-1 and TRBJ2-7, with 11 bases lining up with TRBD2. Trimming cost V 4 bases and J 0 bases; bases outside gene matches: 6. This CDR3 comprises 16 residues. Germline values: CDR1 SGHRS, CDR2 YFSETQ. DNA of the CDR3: TGCGCCAGCAGCGCCGTAGCGGGAGGGCACTCCTACGAGCAGTACTTC. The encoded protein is CASSAVAGGHSYEQYF.

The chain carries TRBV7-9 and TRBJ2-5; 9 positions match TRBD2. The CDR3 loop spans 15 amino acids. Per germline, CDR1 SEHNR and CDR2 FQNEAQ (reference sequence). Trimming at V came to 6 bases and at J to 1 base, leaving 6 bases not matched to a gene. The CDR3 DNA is TGTGCCAGCAGTAGGGTAGCGGGGGCCCAAGAGACCCAGTACTTC. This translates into CASSRVAGAQETQYF. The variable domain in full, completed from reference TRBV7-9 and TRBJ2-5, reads DTGVSQNPRHKITKRGQNVTFRCDPISEHNRLYWYRQTLGQGPEFLTYFQNEAQLEKSRLLSDRFSAERPKGSFSTLEIQRTEQGDSAMYLCASSRVAGAQETQYFGPGTRLLVL.

The CDR3 nucleotides read TGTGCCAGCAGCCCCTCAGGGGGGGGCCCCTACAATGAGCAGTTCTTC. Its translation is CASSPSGGGPYNEQFF. The chain employs TRBV3-1 (or the pseudogene TRBV3-2) and TRBJ2-1; D tentatively fits TRBD1 or TRBD2 (7 bases each). V lost 4 bases and J 2 bases, leaving 15 bases between the germline ends. The CDR3 consists of 16 residues. Germline loops: CDR1 LGHDT, CDR2 YNNKEL (reference sequence).

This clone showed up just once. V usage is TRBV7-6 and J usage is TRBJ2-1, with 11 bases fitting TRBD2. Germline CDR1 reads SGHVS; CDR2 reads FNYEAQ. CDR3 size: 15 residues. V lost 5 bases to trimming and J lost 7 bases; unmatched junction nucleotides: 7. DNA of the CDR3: TGTGCCAGCAGCCCGACTAGCGGGGTCGGGAATGAGCAGTTCTTC. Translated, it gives CASSPTSGVGNEQFF.

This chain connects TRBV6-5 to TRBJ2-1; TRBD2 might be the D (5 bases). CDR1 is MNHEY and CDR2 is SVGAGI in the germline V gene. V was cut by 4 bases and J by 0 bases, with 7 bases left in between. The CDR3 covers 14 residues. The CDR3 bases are TGTGCCAGCAGTTCTAGCAGCTCCTACAATGAGCAGTTCTTC. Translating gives CASSSSSSYNEQFF.

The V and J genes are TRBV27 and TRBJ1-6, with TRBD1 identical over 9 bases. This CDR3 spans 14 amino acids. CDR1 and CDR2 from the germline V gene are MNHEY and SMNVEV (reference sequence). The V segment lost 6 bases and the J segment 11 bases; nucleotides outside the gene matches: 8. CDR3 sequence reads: CASSSGTGTPPLHF. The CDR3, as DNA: TGTGCCAGCAGCTCCGGGACAGGGACGCCACCCCTCCACTTT.